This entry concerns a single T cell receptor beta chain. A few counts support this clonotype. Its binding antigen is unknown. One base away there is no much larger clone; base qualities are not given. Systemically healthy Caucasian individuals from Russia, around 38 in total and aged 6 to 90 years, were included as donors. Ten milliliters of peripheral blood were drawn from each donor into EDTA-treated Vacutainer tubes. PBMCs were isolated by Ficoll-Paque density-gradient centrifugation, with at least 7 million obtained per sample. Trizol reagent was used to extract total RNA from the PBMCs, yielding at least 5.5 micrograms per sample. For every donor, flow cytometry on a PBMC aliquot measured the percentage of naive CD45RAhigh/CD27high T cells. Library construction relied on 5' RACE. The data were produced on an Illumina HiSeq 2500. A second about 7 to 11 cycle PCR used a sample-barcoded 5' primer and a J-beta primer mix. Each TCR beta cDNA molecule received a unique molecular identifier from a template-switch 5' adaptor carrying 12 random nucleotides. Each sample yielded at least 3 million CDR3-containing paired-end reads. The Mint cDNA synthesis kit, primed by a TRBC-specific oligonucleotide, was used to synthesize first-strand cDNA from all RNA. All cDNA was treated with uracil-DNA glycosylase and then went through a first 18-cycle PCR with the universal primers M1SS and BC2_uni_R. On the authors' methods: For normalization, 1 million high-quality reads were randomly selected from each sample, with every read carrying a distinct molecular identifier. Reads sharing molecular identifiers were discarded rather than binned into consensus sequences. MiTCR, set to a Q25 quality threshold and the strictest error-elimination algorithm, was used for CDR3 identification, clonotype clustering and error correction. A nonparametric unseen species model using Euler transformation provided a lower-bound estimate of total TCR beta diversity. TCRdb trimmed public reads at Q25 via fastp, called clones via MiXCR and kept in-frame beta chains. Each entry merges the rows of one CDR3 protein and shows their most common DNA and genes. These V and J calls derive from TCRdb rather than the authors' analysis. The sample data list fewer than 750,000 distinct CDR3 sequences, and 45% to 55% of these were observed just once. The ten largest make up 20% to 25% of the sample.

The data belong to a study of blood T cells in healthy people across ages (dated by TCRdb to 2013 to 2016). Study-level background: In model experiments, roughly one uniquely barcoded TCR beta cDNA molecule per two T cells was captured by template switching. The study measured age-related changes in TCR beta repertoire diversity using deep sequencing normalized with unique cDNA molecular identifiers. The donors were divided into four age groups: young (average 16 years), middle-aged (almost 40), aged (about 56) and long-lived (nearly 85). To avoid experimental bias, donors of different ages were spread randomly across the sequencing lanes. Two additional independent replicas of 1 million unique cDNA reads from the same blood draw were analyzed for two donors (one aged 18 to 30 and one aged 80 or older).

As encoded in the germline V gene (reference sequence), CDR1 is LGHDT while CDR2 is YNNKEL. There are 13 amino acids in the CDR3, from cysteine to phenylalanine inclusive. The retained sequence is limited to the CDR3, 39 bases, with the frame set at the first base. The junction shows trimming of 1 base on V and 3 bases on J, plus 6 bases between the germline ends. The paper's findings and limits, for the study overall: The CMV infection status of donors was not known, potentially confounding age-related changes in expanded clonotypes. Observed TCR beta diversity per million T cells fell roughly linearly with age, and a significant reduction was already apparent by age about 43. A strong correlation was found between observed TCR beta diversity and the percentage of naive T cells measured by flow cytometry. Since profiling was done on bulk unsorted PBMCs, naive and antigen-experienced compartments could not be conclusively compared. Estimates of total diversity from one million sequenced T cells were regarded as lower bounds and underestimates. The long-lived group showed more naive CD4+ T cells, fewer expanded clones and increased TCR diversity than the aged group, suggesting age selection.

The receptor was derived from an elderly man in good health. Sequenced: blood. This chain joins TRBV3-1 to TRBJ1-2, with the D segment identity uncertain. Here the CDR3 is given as CASSQASHYGYTF. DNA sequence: TGTGCCAGCAGCCAAGCCAGTCACTATGGCTACACCTTC. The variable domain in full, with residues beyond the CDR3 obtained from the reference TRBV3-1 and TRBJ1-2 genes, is DTAVSQTPKYLVTQMGNDKSIKCEQNLGHDTMYWYKQDSKKFLKIMFSYNNKELIINETVPNRFSPKSPDKAHLNLHINSLELGDSAVYFCASSQASHYGYTFGSGTRLTVV.